The 16 T cell receptor beta chains listed next were all sequenced from one sample in a study of blood T cell repertoires in COVID-19. Only in-frame clones appear in the TCRdb table, and some are missing; sequencing was by immunoSEQ multiplex PCR. In the table there are almost 100,000 clones, roughly 86% of which are singletons. Sequencing was done on a sample of peripheral blood. These receptors came from a man aged 45-65 years with acute or convalescent COVID-19.

This chain uses TRBV11-2 with TRBJ1-2; TRBD1 agrees at 9 bases. The CDR3 contains 15 residues. Per the germline V gene, CDR1 is SGHAT and CDR2 is FQNNGV. V lost 5 bases and J lost 5; bases outside the gene matches: 9. The CDR3, as DNA: TGTGCCAGCAGCCCCGGGACAGGGCCGGGGTATGGCTACACCTTC. Its translation: CASSPGTGPGYGYTF.

The V and J genes are TRBV5-4 and TRBJ2-2; the D is unclear. The germline V gene encodes CDR1 SGHNT and CDR2 YYREEE (reference sequence). CDR3 length: 13 amino acids. Trimming removed 3 bases at V and 6 bases at J, with 9 bases between. CDR3 nucleotide sequence: TGTGCCAGCAGCTCCGCTACAGCCGGGGAGCTGTTTTTT. This translates into CASSSATAGELFF.

The chain carries TRBV5-1 and TRBJ2-7, with 10 positions matching TRBD2. This CDR3 has 18 residues. CDR1 and CDR2 from the germline V gene are SGHRS and YFSETQ. The J segment lost 2 bases and the V segment lost 1 base, leaving 12 bases of the junction unmatched. The CDR3 DNA reads TGCGCCAGCAGCTTGCGGGCTAGCGGGAGTACCGCACCCTACGAGCAGTACTTC. Protein: CASSLRASGSTAPYEQYF. Using reference TRBV5-1 and TRBJ2-7 for the parts outside the CDR3, the full variable domain is KAGVTQTPRYLIKTRGQQVTLSCSPISGHRSVSWYQQTPGQGLQFLFEYFSETQRNKGNFPGRFSGRQFSNSRSEMNVSTLELGDSALYLCASSLRASGSTAPYEQYFGPGTRLTVT.

The J gene is TRBJ2-2, the V gene TRBV27; 8 bases align to TRBD2. The CDR3 has 16 amino acids. Germline V CDR1 and CDR2: MNHEY, SMNVEV (reference sequence). V trimming: 4 bases; J trimming: 5 bases; junction bases outside the gene matches: 9. Written as DNA, the CDR3 is TGTGCCAGCAGTTCCCCGGGACTAGGAAGGACCGGGGAGCTGTTTTTT. Translated, it gives CASSSPGLGRTGELFF.

The rearrangement uses TRBV6-5 and TRBJ2-6; tentatively, D is TRBD2 (5 bases). This CDR3 comprises 16 residues. Trimming removed 2 bases from V and 0 bases from J, with 8 bases in between. Germline CDR1 is MNHEY and CDR2 is SVGAGI. The CDR3 spells CASSYGLISGANVLTF. DNA for the CDR3: TGTGCCAGCAGTTACGGACTTATCTCTGGGGCCAACGTCCTGACTTTC.

The chain couples TRBV5-3 to TRBJ1-4, with 9 nucleotides matching TRBD1. TRBV5-3 is annotated as an ORF whose role is uncertain. Trimming took 0 bases from V and 6 from J; bases not matched to a gene: 12. The CDR3 is made up of 18 amino acids. The chain's CDR3 is CARSLVTGGANGDEKLFF. The CDR3 coding sequence is TGTGCCAGAAGCTTGGTGACAGGGGGAGCCAACGGCGATGAAAAACTGTTTTTT.

The CDR3 spells CSGSTVLYGYTF. The DNA for the CDR3 is TGCAGCGGCTCCACTGTTTTGTATGGCTACACCTTC. This rearrangement joins TRBV29-1 to TRBJ1-2; D call uncertain. Trimming removed 7 bases at V and 5 bases at J, with 14 bases between. There are 12 residues in the CDR3. Germline lookup yields CDR1 SQVTM and CDR2 ANQGSEA.

The chain uses TRBV2 and TRBJ1-6; D not certain. The germline V gene has CDR1 SNHLY and CDR2 FYNNEI. Trimming took 5 bases from V and 8 from J, leaving 10 bases between them. The CDR3 has 13 residues. CDR3 amino acids: CASSPRVDSPLHF. The CDR3 DNA reads as TGTGCCAGCAGTCCACGGGTGGATTCACCCCTCCACTTT.

The CDR3 protein is CASTPLQGAYEQYF. The CDR3 DNA follows: TGTGCCAGCACCCCCTTACAGGGGGCCTACGAGCAGTACTTC. This chain uses TRBV6-5 with TRBJ2-7; 8 bases map to TRBD1. The CDR3 spans 14 residues. In germline, CDR1 is MNHEY, CDR2 SVGAGI. J gave up 2 bases and V 7 bases, and 7 bases lay outside the gene matches.

The CDR3 protein is CATSERPATGLNTIYF. Here the CDR3 DNA reads TGTGCCACCAGCGAACGACCTGCGACAGGATTAAACACCATATATTTT. This chain joins TRBV15 and TRBJ1-3; TRBD1 might be the D (6 bases). The CDR3 spans 16 residues. The germline V and J ends were trimmed by 5 bases and 6 bases, with 20 bases remaining between them. Germline V lookup: CDR1 LNHNV, CDR2 YYDKDF (reference sequence).

This sequence joins TRBV10-1 and TRBJ1-4, with TRBD1 identical over 8 bases. CDR1 is WNHNN, CDR2 SYGVQD, per germline (reference sequence). J lost 4 bases, V lost 5 bases, and 18 bases had no gene match. The CDR3 runs 19 residues. The CDR3: CASSISNQGAISGNEKLFF. DNA of the CDR3: TGCGCCAGCAGTATTAGCAACCAGGGGGCTATTTCCGGTAATGAAAAACTGTTTTTT.

The table lists this clone with a count of one. The chain couples TRBV4-2 to TRBJ1-6; 10 nucleotides line up with TRBD1. Germline V gene sequence: CDR1 LGHNA, CDR2 YNFKEQ. This CDR3 is 17 amino acids long. V trimming: 6 bases; J trimming: 8 bases; junction bases outside the gene matches: 13. The CDR3 sequence: CASRYTGGQGFDSPLHF. The CDR3 nucleotides read TGTGCCAGCAGGTACACCGGGGGACAGGGGTTTGATTCACCCCTCCACTTT.

The chain combines TRBV7-2 with TRBJ2-7; tentatively, D is TRBD1 (5 bases). The V and J ends lost 2 bases and 1 base respectively, with 18 bases between them. Germline CDR1 is SGHTA and CDR2 is FQGNSA. The CDR3 spans 17 residues. The DNA of the CDR3 is TGTGCCAGCAGCTTATCACAGGCGCCAGGGTATTCCTACGAGCAGTACTTC. It translates to CASSLSQAPGYSYEQYF.

The CDR3, as DNA: TGTGCCAGCAGTCGCGGGAGTTCCTACAATGAGCAGTTCTTC. It translates to CASSRGSSYNEQFF. The gene calls are TRBV6-5 and TRBJ2-1, with TRBD2 matching over 7 bases. The length of the CDR3 is 14 residues. V shed 5 bases, J shed 1 base, and the junction held 2 bases outside the gene matches. Germline CDR1 and CDR2: MNHEY and SVGAGI.

V is TRBV19 and J is TRBJ2-5; 8 positions match TRBD2. The CDR3 has 16 amino acids. J gave up 4 bases and V 3 bases, and 10 bases lay outside the gene matches. CDR1 and CDR2 (germline): LNHDA, SQIVND (reference sequence). The CDR3 bases are TGTGCCAGTAGTATTCGTCCCTGGGCGGGAGGAGAGACCCAGTACTTC. It is translated as CASSIRPWAGGETQYF.

The chain uses TRBV6-5 and TRBJ2-7; D is unclear. Trimming cost V 3 bases and J 3 bases, with 15 bases left between them. Germline-derived CDR1 and CDR2 are MNHEY and SVGAGI. There are 15 residues in the CDR3. The CDR3 region is CASSYSQSGHYEQYF. Here the CDR3 DNA reads TGTGCCAGCAGTTATAGCCAGTCTGGTCACTACGAGCAGTACTTC.